Listed below are T cell receptor beta chains from one sample, sequenced in a study of blood T cell repertoires in COVID-19. Repertoires were generated with immunoSEQ multiplex PCR, while TCRdb's copy carries only in-frame clones and drops some. Here the sample spans about 130,000 clones, roughly 80% being singletons. Material for sequencing was PBMCs or T cells enriched from blood (not recorded which). These receptors were collected from a young man who had recovered from COVID-19. The CDR3 runs from the conserved cysteine through the conserved F or W. D genes are given only for firm matches. Clone size is given for some rows only: seen once, a few or many times, or a class if the clone is expanded.

V	D	size	J	CDR3	DNA
TRBV19	.	.	TRBJ1-1	CASNPGHTGTEAFF	TGTGCCAGTAACCCGGGACACACTGGGACTGAAGCTTTCTTT
TRBV6-5	.	.	TRBJ1-5	CASRASGWNQPQHF	TGTGCCAGCAGGGCCTCGGGTTGGAATCAGCCCCAGCATTTT
TRBV3-1/TRBV3-2	.	few	TRBJ2-5	CASSQRGALGETQYF	TGTGCCAGCAGCCAACGGGGGGCCTTAGGGGAGACCCAGTACTTC
TRBV6-5	.	.	TRBJ2-3	CASHPLGGNTDTQYF	TGTGCCAGCCACCCCCTAGGCGGGAACACAGATACGCAGTATTTT
TRBV14	.	.	TRBJ2-5	CASSSPGGETQYF	TGTGCCAGCAGCTCGCCCGGAGGGGAGACCCAGTACTTC
TRBV14	TRBD2	.	TRBJ2-3	CASSQKPGTSGTDTQYF	TGTGCCAGCAGCCAAAAACCCGGGACTAGCGGCACAGATACGCAGTATTTT
TRBV3-1/TRBV3-2	TRBD2	once	TRBJ2-7	CASSQGAGVGYEQYF	TGTGCCAGCAGCCAAGGAGCGGGAGTTGGTTACGAGCAGTACTTC
TRBV18	TRBD1	.	TRBJ1-2	CASSPGTEGAGYTF	TGTGCCAGCTCACCAGGGACAGAAGGCGCTGGCTACACCTTC
TRBV5-1	.	.	TRBJ1-2	CASASGQNSGYTF	TGCGCCAGTGCCTCCGGACAGAATTCTGGCTACACCTTC
TRBV5-4	.	.	TRBJ2-2	CASAGPGGRNTGELFF	TGTGCCAGCGCAGGGCCGGGGGGCAGGAACACCGGGGAGCTGTTTTTT
TRBV2	TRBD2	.	TRBJ2-2	CASSAGSGGSNTGELFF	TGTGCCAGCAGTGCGGGTAGCGGGGGGTCGAACACCGGGGAGCTGTTTTTT
TRBV25-1	.	.	TRBJ1-6	CASSEWGGAVSSPLHF	TGTGCCAGCAGTGAATGGGGAGGGGCGGTTTCTTCACCCCTCCACTTT
TRBV4-1	.	.	TRBJ2-5	CASSQEQGGETQYF	TGCGCCAGCAGCCAAGAACAGGGTGGCGAGACCCAGTACTTC
TRBV2	.	.	TRBJ2-7	CASKLEAEQYF	TGTGCCAGCAAGCTAGAAGCCGAGCAGTACTTC
TRBV3-1/TRBV3-2	.	.	TRBJ2-5	CASSLKTERTQETQYF	TGTGCCAGCAGCCTAAAAACCGAGCGGACCCAAGAGACCCAGTACTTC
TRBV6-6	.	.	TRBJ1-3	CASSTAGARGNTIYF	TGTGCCAGCAGCACAGCGGGGGCTCGTGGAAACACCATATATTTT
TRBV11-2	TRBD2	.	TRBJ2-1	CGSRTSGRAFNEQFF	TGTGGCTCCCGGACTAGCGGGAGGGCCTTCAATGAGCAGTTCTTC
TRBV6-5	TRBD2	.	TRBJ2-3	CASRPSSGFTDTQYF	TGTGCCAGCAGACCATCTAGCGGGTTCACAGATACGCAGTATTTT
TRBV19	.	.	TRBJ2-4	CASSIETGSLAKNIQYF	TGTGCCAGTAGTATAGAGACAGGTTCTCTAGCCAAAAACATTCAGTACTTC
TRBV18	.	.	TRBJ2-7	CASSPPFPSYEQYF	TGTGCCAGCTCACCTCCCTTCCCCTCCTACGAGCAGTACTTC
TRBV6-5	TRBD1	.	TRBJ1-1	CASSQGQGMNTEAFF	TGTGCCAGCAGTCAGGGACAGGGGATGAACACTGAAGCTTTCTTT
TRBV7-6	TRBD1	.	TRBJ1-1	CASSHTGVTEAFF	TGTGCCAGCAGCCATACAGGGGTTACTGAAGCTTTCTTT
TRBV27	TRBD1	.	TRBJ1-1	CASSSTPGGWNTEAFF	TGTGCCAGCAGTTCGACACCAGGGGGCTGGAACACTGAAGCTTTCTTT
TRBV5-6	.	.	TRBJ2-7	CASSSSSYEQYF	TGTGCCAGCAGTTCTAGCTCCTACGAGCAGTACTTC
TRBV9	TRBD1	.	TRBJ1-1	CASSKLDRAVAEAFF	TGTGCCAGCAGTAAGCTAGACAGGGCGGTGGCTGAAGCTTTCTTT
TRBV29-1	.	.	TRBJ1-1	CSVELPGAENTEAFF	TGCAGCGTTGAATTGCCAGGGGCGGAAAACACTGAAGCTTTCTTT
TRBV5-1	TRBD1	.	TRBJ1-1	CASSTSGTGGEVAFF	TGCGCCAGCAGTACCTCCGGGACAGGGGGCGAGGTGGCTTTCTTT
TRBV12-5	.	.	TRBJ1-1	CASGLGHNTEAFF	TGTGCTAGTGGTTTGGGGCACAACACTGAAGCTTTCTTT
TRBV2	.	.	TRBJ2-6	CASREDSFSGANVLTF	TGTGCCAGCAGGGAGGACAGTTTTTCTGGGGCCAACGTCCTGACTTTC
TRBV5-1	.	few	TRBJ2-5	CASSLQGSAQETQYF	TGCGCCAGCAGCTTACAGGGTAGCGCCCAAGAGACCCAGTACTTC
TRBV2	TRBD1	.	TRBJ1-6	CASRDGQGRFYSSPLHF	TGTGCCAGCAGGGACGGACAGGGGCGATTCTATAGTTCACCCCTCCACTTT
TRBV7-9	.	few	TRBJ1-1	CASSGRIDTEAFF	TGTGCCAGCAGCGGCCGTATTGACACTGAAGCTTTCTTT
TRBV14	.	.	TRBJ2-5	CASSHTTGKGVETQYF	TGTGCCAGCAGCCATACAACAGGGAAAGGAGTGGAGACCCAGTACTTC
TRBV4-1	TRBD1	.	TRBJ2-5	CASSQPGQGVETQYF	TGCGCCAGCAGCCAACCGGGACAGGGGGTAGAGACCCAGTACTTC
TRBV28	TRBD1	.	TRBJ2-7	CASSRLGQGTDEQYF	TGTGCCAGCAGCAGACTCGGACAGGGAACGGACGAGCAGTACTTC
TRBV18	TRBD2	.	TRBJ2-3	CASSPPGLAGAQYF	TGTGCCAGCTCACCACCGGGACTAGCGGGAGCGCAGTATTTT
TRBV18	TRBD1	.	TRBJ1-1	CASSPGQGVSGNTEAFF	TGTGCCAGCTCACCGGGACAGGGGGTGTCCGGGAACACTGAAGCTTTCTTT
TRBV11-2	TRBD1	.	TRBJ2-1	CASRGQSSYNEQFF	TGTGCCAGCAGGGGACAGAGCTCCTACAATGAGCAGTTCTTC
TRBV19	TRBD2	few	TRBJ2-1	CASSTSVRGLQGNEQFF	TGTGCCAGTAGTACCTCTGTAAGGGGACTACAAGGGAATGAGCAGTTCTTC
TRBV10-3	.	.	TRBJ2-5	CAISESQGLTQYF	TGTGCCATCAGTGAGTCACAGGGTTTGACCCAGTACTTC
TRBV15	.	.	TRBJ1-5	CATSQGFASNQPQHF	TGTGCCACCAGCCAGGGTTTTGCAAGCAATCAGCCCCAGCATTTT
TRBV15	TRBD2	.	TRBJ2-1	CATSPSGRAGSYNEQFF	TGTGCCACCAGCCCCAGCGGGAGGGCCGGGTCCTACAATGAGCAGTTCTTC
TRBV9	TRBD1	.	TRBJ2-2	CASREGTANTGELFF	TGTGCCAGCAGAGAGGGGACAGCCAACACCGGGGAGCTGTTTTTT
TRBV3-1/TRBV3-2	.	.	TRBJ1-6	CASSPSGSNSPLHF	TGTGCCAGCAGCCCCTCAGGAAGTAATTCACCCCTCCACTTT
TRBV18	.	.	TRBJ1-1	CASSPPVGRNTEAFF	TGTGCCAGCTCACCACCGGTCGGGAGGAATACTGAAGCTTTCTTT
TRBV7-3	.	few	TRBJ2-5	CASSPYGQETQYF	TGTGCCAGCAGCCCGTACGGGCAAGAGACCCAGTACTTC
TRBV29-1	.	.	TRBJ1-2	CSVDLGGGGYGYTF	TGCAGCGTTGACTTGGGAGGGGGAGGCTATGGCTACACCTTC
TRBV19	.	.	TRBJ1-2	CASRQGSYGYTF	TGTGCCAGTAGACAGGGAAGCTATGGCTACACCTTC
TRBV7-3	.	.	TRBJ1-2	CASSARTDLYGYTF	TGTGCCAGCAGCGCCAGGACAGACCTCTATGGCTACACCTTC
TRBV6-6	.	.	TRBJ1-4	CASSFAASRELFF	TGTGCCAGCAGTTTCGCGGCGTCCCGGGAACTGTTTTTT
TRBV6-5	.	many	TRBJ1-2	CASSSNTIGYGYTF	TGTGCCAGCAGTTCTAACACCATCGGGTATGGCTACACCTTC
TRBV28	.	.	TRBJ1-1	CASSLSTEAFF	TGTGCCAGCAGCCTAAGTACTGAAGCTTTCTTT
TRBV19	TRBD1	.	TRBJ1-5	CASSIQDRGNQPQHF	TGTGCCAGTAGTATTCAGGACAGGGGGAATCAGCCCCAGCATTTT
TRBV9	TRBD1	.	TRBJ1-2	CASSLQGTGGYTF	TGTGCCAGCAGCCTACAGGGGACGGGTGGCTACACCTTC
TRBV9	.	.	TRBJ1-3	CASSVGGGNTIYF	TGTGCCAGCAGCGTAGGAGGTGGAAACACCATATATTTT